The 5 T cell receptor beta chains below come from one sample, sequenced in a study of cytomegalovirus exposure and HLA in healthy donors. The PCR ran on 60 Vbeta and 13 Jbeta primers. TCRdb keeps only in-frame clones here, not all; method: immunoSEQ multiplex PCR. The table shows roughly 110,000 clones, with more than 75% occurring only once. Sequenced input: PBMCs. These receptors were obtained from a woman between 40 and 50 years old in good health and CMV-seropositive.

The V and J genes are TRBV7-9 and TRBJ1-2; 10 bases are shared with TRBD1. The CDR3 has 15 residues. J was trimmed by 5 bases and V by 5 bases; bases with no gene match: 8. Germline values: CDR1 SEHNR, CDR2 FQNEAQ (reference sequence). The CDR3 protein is CASSLTGGVQYGYTF. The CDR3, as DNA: TGTGCCAGCAGCCTGACAGGGGGCGTTCAATATGGCTACACCTTC.

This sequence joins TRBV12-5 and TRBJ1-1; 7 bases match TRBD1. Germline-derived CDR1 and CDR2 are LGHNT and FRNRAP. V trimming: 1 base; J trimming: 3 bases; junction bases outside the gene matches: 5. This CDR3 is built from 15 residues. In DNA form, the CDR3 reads TGTGCTAGTGGTTTGGGGGGACAGTTCCACACTGAAGCTTTCTTT. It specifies CASGLGGQFHTEAFF.

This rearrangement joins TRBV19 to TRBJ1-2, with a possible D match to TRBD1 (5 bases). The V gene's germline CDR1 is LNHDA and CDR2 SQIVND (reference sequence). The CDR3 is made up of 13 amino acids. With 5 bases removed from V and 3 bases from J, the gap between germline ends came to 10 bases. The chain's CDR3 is CASSRSGDYGYTF. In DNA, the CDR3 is TGTGCCAGTAGTCGATCGGGGGACTATGGCTACACCTTC.

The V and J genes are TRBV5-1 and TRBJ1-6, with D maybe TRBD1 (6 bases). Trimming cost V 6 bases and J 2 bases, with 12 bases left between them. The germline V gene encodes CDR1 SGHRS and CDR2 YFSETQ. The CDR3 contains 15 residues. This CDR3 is CASNREGTYNSPLHF. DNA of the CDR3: TGCGCCAGCAACAGGGAAGGCACCTATAATTCACCCCTCCACTTT.

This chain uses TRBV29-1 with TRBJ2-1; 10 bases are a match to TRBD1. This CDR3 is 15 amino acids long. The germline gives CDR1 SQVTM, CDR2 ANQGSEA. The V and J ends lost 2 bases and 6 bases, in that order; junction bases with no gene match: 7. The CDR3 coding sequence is TGCAGCGTTGAATCCGGGACAGGGGTTCGCAATGAGCAGTTCTTC. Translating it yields CSVESGTGVRNEQFF.